This T cell receptor (beta chain) was sequenced during a study of blood T cells in healthy people across ages. Study-wide results and limits: Donors of long life had a larger count of naive CD4+ cells and greater diversity than aged donors. The study regarded diversity estimates from one million T cells as underestimates. CMV infection status of these donors was not known.

Turning to this clonotype: Antigen specificity is unknown.

The germline gives CDR1 SGHTA, CDR2 FQGNSA. This CDR3 has 16 amino acids. Trimming pared 1 base from V and 0 bases from J, leaving 13 bases between. A second 7 to 11 cycle PCR used barcoded and J-beta primers. Carrying 12 random nucleotides, a template-switch adaptor labeled each individual cDNA molecule. TCRdb used MiXCR to reprocess the 5' RACE reads, holding one entry per CDR3 protein. The sample shows approximately 800,000 distinct CDR3 sequences, about 45% of them seen only once. The sequenced sample was blood. The rearrangement joins TRBV7-2 to TRBJ2-7, with D perhaps TRBD1 or TRBD2 (7 bases each). This TCR was recovered from a man aged 80 or over in good health. The CDR3: CASSLEGGTVSYEQYF. Here the CDR3 DNA reads TGTGCCAGCAGCTTAGAGGGGGGGACAGTCTCCTACGAGCAGTACTTC.